The text below deals with one T cell receptor beta chain. Antigen specificity is unknown. For each subset, genomic DNA was distributed in equal portions over several immunoSEQ plates. TCRdb's copy holds only in-frame clones and misses some; the assay was immunoSEQ multiplex PCR. The table includes about 1.5 million clones, 95% to 99% detected once. This sample was taken from a study of shared clonotypes between healthy human individuals. Study results and caveats: Few donors restricted represented genetic and exposure-history diversity. Generally, naive subsets (rather than memory subsets) showed larger estimated richness.

This CDR3 is 17 amino acids long. Germline lookup yields CDR1 SGHKS and CDR2 YYEKEE (reference sequence). The germline V and J ends were trimmed by 7 bases and 7 bases, with 29 bases remaining between them. V and J are TRBV5-5 and TRBJ1-2; perhaps TRBD1 as D (6 bases). The sample comprised naive CD4+ T cells sorted from blood. Specified subset: CD45RA+ positively selected. This receptor was obtained from a young man in good health. This CDR3 is CASRLLSGRDNQVGYTF. In nucleotides, the CDR3 is TGTGCCAGCCGACTCCTCTCGGGGCGGGACAACCAGGTTGGCTACACCTTC. Variable domain in full (rest from reference TRBV5-5 and TRBJ1-2): DAGVTQSPTHLIKTRGQQVTLRCSPISGHKSVSWYQQVLGQGPQFIFQYYEKEERGRGNFPDRFSARQFPNYSSELNVNALLLGDSALYLCASRLLSGRDNQVGYTFGSGTRLTVV.